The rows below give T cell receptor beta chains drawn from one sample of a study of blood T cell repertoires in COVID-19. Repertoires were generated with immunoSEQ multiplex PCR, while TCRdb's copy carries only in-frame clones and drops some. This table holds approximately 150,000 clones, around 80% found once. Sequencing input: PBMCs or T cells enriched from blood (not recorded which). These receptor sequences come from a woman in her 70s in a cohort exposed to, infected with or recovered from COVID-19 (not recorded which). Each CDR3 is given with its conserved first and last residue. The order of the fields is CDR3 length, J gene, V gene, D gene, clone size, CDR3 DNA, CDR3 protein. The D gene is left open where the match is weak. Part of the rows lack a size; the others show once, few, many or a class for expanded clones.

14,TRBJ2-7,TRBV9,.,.,TGTGCCAGCAGCGTAGCCCCAGGTGTGGGCGAGCAGTACTTC,CASSVAPGVGEQYF
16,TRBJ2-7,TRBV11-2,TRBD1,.,TGTGCCAGCAGCCTCTCTACCGGGACAGCTAATTACGAGCAGTACTTC,CASSLSTGTANYEQYF
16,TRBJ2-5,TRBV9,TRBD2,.,TGTGCCAGCAGCCCCCACTTACTAGCGGGAGAAGAGACCCAGTACTTC,CASSPHLLAGEETQYF
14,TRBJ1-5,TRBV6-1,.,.,TGTGCCAGCAGTGAAGGGGCCCTCGGCTTGACCCAGCATTTT,CASSEGALGLTQHF
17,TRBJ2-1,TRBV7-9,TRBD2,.,TGTGCCAGCAGCCCCGTCGGAACTAGCGGGAACGATATTGAGCAGTTCTTC,CASSPVGTSGNDIEQFF
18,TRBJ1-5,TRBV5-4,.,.,TGTGCCAGCACCTCGTTAGGGGCTTTTAAAGGGGGCAATCAGCCCCAGCATTTT,CASTSLGAFKGGNQPQHF
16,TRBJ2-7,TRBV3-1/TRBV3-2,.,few,TGTGCCAGCAGCCAGATAGGAGTAGGCAGGGGCTACGAGCAGTACTTC,CASSQIGVGRGYEQYF
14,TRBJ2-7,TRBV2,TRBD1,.,TGTGCCAGCAGCGCTGGGACAGGGGCCTACGAGCAGTACTTC,CASSAGTGAYEQYF
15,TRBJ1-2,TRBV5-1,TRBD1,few,TGCGCCAGCAGAATCCAGGGGGAGGCTAACTATGGCTACACCTTC,CASRIQGEANYGYTF
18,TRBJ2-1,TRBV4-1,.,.,TGCGCCAGCAGCCAAGATCCCTTGACTTTCGGCTCCTACAATGAGCAGTTCTTC,CASSQDPLTFGSYNEQFF
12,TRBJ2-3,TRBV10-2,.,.,TGCGCCAGCGGGGCAACAGGGGATACGCAGTATTTT,CASGATGDTQYF
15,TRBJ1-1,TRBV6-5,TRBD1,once,TGTGCCAGCAGCGATCCTGGACAGGGGGCGAGGGAAGCTTTCTTT,CASSDPGQGAREAFF
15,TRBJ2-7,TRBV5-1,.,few,TGCGCCAGCAGCTTGGACGGGACTGGATCCTACGAGCAGTACTTC,CASSLDGTGSYEQYF
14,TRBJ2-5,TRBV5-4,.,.,TGTGCCAGCAGCTTGCCAGACTCAAAAGAGACCCAGTACTTC,CASSLPDSKETQYF
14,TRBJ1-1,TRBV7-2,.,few,TGTGCCAGCAGCTTTACGGGGATGGGGACTGAAGCTTTCTTT,CASSFTGMGTEAFF
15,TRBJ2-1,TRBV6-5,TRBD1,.,TGTGCCAGCAGTCTCGGACAGGGCTCCTACAATGAGCAGTTCTTC,CASSLGQGSYNEQFF
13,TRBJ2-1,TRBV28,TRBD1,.,TGTGCCAGCAGTCCACGGACAGGGCAAGAGCAGTTCTTC,CASSPRTGQEQFF
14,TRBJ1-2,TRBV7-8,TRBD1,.,TGTGCCAGCAGCTTAACCCAGGGGGTATATGGCTACACCTTC,CASSLTQGVYGYTF
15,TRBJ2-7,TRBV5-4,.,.,TGTGCCAGCAGCTTTAGTGGGGGGACGGCATACGAGCAGTACTTC,CASSFSGGTAYEQYF
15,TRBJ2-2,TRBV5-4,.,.,TGTGCCAGCAGCCCCCGCGGGGCCGGCACCGGGGAGCTGTTTTTT,CASSPRGAGTGELFF
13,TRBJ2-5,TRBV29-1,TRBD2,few,TGCAGCGTTGTAGGGGAGGGTCAAGAGACCCAGTACTTC,CSVVGEGQETQYF
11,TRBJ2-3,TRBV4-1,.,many,TGCGCCAGCAGCCGCGGCATTGCGCAGTATTTT,CASSRGIAQYF
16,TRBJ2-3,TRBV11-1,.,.,TGTGCCAGCAGCCCACAGGGAACCCCTAGCACAGATACGCAGTATTTT,CASSPQGTPSTDTQYF